Below, 31 T cell receptor beta chains from the same sample are listed, as sequenced in a study of blood T cell repertoires in COVID-19. TCRdb keeps only in-frame clones here, not all; method: immunoSEQ multiplex PCR. The sample records 40,000 to 45,000 clones, around 86% being singletons. Sequenced sample: peripheral blood. The receptors come from a man aged 55 to 70 with active COVID-19.

This sequence joins TRBV7-9 and TRBJ2-7, with TRBD1 identical over 8 bases. Germline CDR1 SEHNR, CDR2 FQNEAQ (reference sequence). V lost 0 bases, J lost 2 bases, and 12 bases stayed unmatched. This CDR3 contains 18 residues. The CDR3 nucleotides read TGTGCCAGCAGCTTAGCGCTTTATACTGGGACAGGCGCCTACGAGCAGTACTTC. It translates to CASSLALYTGTGAYEQYF.

The chain uses TRBV7-9 and TRBJ1-2; 8 bases agree with TRBD1. The CDR3 totals 15 residues. The germline gives CDR1 SEHNR, CDR2 FQNEAQ (reference sequence). Losses at the gene ends were 3 bases for V and 3 bases for J; bases not matched to a gene: 6. CDR3 in DNA: TGTGCCAGCAGCTTGATAGGACAGGGCTACTATGGCTACACCTTC. Protein sequence: CASSLIGQGYYGYTF.

This clone was detected a few times. This rearrangement joins TRBV19 to TRBJ2-7; 7 bases fit TRBD2. The CDR3 spans 14 residues. The V gene's germline CDR1 is LNHDA and CDR2 SQIVND (reference sequence). The J segment lost 1 base and the V segment lost 3 bases, leaving 3 bases of the junction unmatched. DNA of the CDR3: TGTGCCAGTAGTATTGGGGGGGGTTCCTACGAGCAGTACTTC. This sequence encodes CASSIGGGSYEQYF.

The CDR3 DNA is TGCGCCAGCAGTCAAGCGGGGACCTACTACGAGCAGTACTTC. This sequence encodes CASSQAGTYYEQYF. The V and J genes are TRBV5-1 and TRBJ2-7, with 7 positions matching TRBD2. The CDR3 sequence is 14 residues long. Germline loops: CDR1 SGHRS, CDR2 YFSETQ. J was trimmed by 3 bases and V by 5 bases; bases with no gene match: 8.

The chain has TRBV28 and TRBJ2-3; 11 positions match TRBD2. Germline V CDR1 and CDR2: MDHEN, SYDVKM. V trimming: 10 bases; J trimming: 4 bases; junction bases outside the gene matches: 4. The CDR3 has 13 residues. CDR3 DNA sequence: TGTGCCACACTAGCGGGAGTTTCAGATACGCAGTATTTT. Amino acid sequence: CATLAGVSDTQYF.

CDR3 amino acids: CASSLFVNNRGEQFF. In DNA form, the CDR3 reads TGTGCCAGCAGTTTATTTGTCAATAACCGGGGTGAGCAGTTCTTC. The rearrangement joins TRBV28 to TRBJ2-1; tentative D call: TRBD2 (5 bases). The germline V gene encodes CDR1 MDHEN and CDR2 SYDVKM. This CDR3 comprises 15 residues. Trimming cost V 1 base and J 9 bases, with 16 bases left between them.

The CDR3 protein is CASSAPTLAGELFF. CDR3 sequence (DNA): TGTGCCAGCAGTGCCCCGACTCTCGCTGGGGAGCTGTTTTTT. V usage is TRBV25-1 and J usage is TRBJ2-2, with D unresolved. Trimming shortened V by 4 bases and J by 8 bases, and 14 bases separated the two germline ends. Per the germline V gene, CDR1 is MGHDK and CDR2 is SYGVNS. The CDR3 is 14 residues long.

The V gene is TRBV6-1, the J gene TRBJ1-6; 7 bases agree with TRBD1. V lost 0 bases, J lost 11 bases, and 7 bases stayed unmatched. The CDR3 has 15 amino acids. The germline gives CDR1 MNHNS, CDR2 SASEGT. The CDR3 DNA follows: TGTGCCAGCAGTGAAGCCGGGACAGATCGACCACCCCTCCACTTT. Amino acid sequence: CASSEAGTDRPPLHF.

The chain employs TRBV3-1 (or the pseudogene TRBV3-2) and TRBJ1-2, with D unclear. The CDR3 is made up of 13 amino acids. Trimming pared 1 base from V and 1 base from J, leaving 4 bases between. Germline V lookup: CDR1 LGHDT, CDR2 YNNKEL (reference sequence). In DNA, the CDR3 is TGTGCCAGCAGCCAAGGCGGTAACTATGGCTACACCTTC. Amino acids: CASSQGGNYGYTF.

The chain has TRBV27 and TRBJ2-7; TRBD1 aligns across 8 bases. This CDR3 has 14 amino acids. V shed 2 bases, J shed 4 bases, and the junction held 4 bases outside the gene matches. Germline loops: CDR1 MNHEY, CDR2 SMNVEV (reference sequence). CDR3 region: CASSLGQGEYEQYF. CDR3 bases: TGTGCCAGCAGTTTAGGACAGGGAGAGTACGAGCAGTACTTC.

J is TRBJ1-1 and V is TRBV11-2; perhaps TRBD1 as D (6 bases). V lost 5 bases and J 10 bases, leaving 17 bases between the germline ends. The CDR3 contains 13 residues. CDR1 is SGHAT, CDR2 FQNNGV, per germline. The CDR3 region is CASSMNPDSVAFF. The CDR3, as DNA: TGTGCCAGCAGCATGAATCCGGACAGTGTAGCTTTCTTT.

The rearrangement joins TRBV5-6 to TRBJ2-5, with D possibly TRBD1 on 6 matching bases. This CDR3 comprises 14 residues. Trimming removed 2 bases from V and 5 bases from J, with 13 bases in between. Germline CDR1 and CDR2: SGHDT and YYEEEE. CDR3 residues: CASSFYDRPETQYF. As DNA, the CDR3 is TGTGCCAGCAGCTTTTACGACAGGCCCGAGACCCAGTACTTC.

The chain carries TRBV30 and TRBJ2-1; D might be TRBD1 (5 bases). The germline gives CDR1 GTSNPN, CDR2 SVGIG (reference sequence). The CDR3 length is 15 residues. Between the trimmed V and J ends, which lost 0 bases and 7 bases, there was a span of 16 bases. The CDR3 DNA reads TGTGCCTGGAGTGTACTGGCAGGGATCTGGAATGAGCAGTTCTTC. Amino acids: CAWSVLAGIWNEQFF.

V is TRBV3-1 (or the pseudogene TRBV3-2) and J is TRBJ2-5; 7 bases agree with TRBD2. After removal of 0 bases from V and 6 bases from J, the junction contained 4 bases not matched to a gene. The CDR3 spans 14 residues. The germline V gene encodes CDR1 LGHDT and CDR2 YNNKEL (reference sequence). The CDR3 DNA reads as TGTGCCAGCAGCCAAGACGCGGGGGTCAAGACCCAGTACTTC. The encoded protein is CASSQDAGVKTQYF.

V usage is TRBV5-1 and J usage is TRBJ2-1; D gene unclear. V lost 1 base, J lost 6 bases, and 14 bases lay in between. Germline V gene sequence: CDR1 SGHRS, CDR2 YFSETQ. The CDR3 is 15 residues long. CDR3 sequence reads: CASSLYDPRGNEQFF. CDR3 DNA: TGCGCCAGCAGCTTGTATGACCCCCGAGGCAATGAGCAGTTCTTC.

The genes are TRBV18 and TRBJ1-6; 7 nucleotides agree with TRBD1. Germline lookup yields CDR1 KGHSH and CDR2 LQKENI. Unmatched junction bases numbered 7, after V lost 3 bases and J lost 5 bases. CDR3 length: 16 residues. The CDR3 sequence is CASSPNRGPDNSPLHF. The CDR3 DNA sequence: TGTGCCAGCTCACCGAACAGGGGACCGGATAATTCACCCCTCCACTTT.

The chain uses TRBV6-4 and TRBJ2-2, with a possible D match to TRBD1 (6 bases). The CDR3 consists of 14 residues. Trimming removed 0 bases at V and 6 bases at J, with 8 bases between. Germline V gene lookup returns CDR1 MRHNA and CDR2 SNTAGT. CDR3 in DNA: TGTGCCAGCAGTGACTCTGACAGGCCCGGGGAGCTGTTTTTT. Its translation: CASSDSDRPGELFF.

The chain links TRBV5-4 to TRBJ1-1, with 7 positions matching TRBD1. The CDR3 covers 15 residues. The V gene's germline CDR1 is SGHNT and CDR2 YYREEE (reference sequence). V dropped 2 bases and J dropped 7; count of bases not matched to a gene: 11. CDR3 bases: TGTGCCAGCAGCTTCTCGGAGGACAGGCTATATGAAGCTTTCTTT. Its translation is CASSFSEDRLYEAFF.

The chain uses TRBV4-3 and TRBJ2-1, with 7 bases that match TRBD2. J gave up 3 bases and V 4 bases, and 9 bases lay outside the gene matches. CDR1 LGHNA and CDR2 YSLEER come from the germline V gene. The CDR3 runs to 16 residues. CDR3 in DNA: TGCGCCAGCAGCCGCGACCTAGCGGAGTACTACAATGAGCAGTTCTTC. As protein: CASSRDLAEYYNEQFF.

The chain joins TRBV5-4 to TRBJ1-1, with 9 bases that match TRBD1. Per germline, CDR1 SGHNT and CDR2 YYREEE (reference sequence). Unmatched junction bases numbered 9, after V lost 4 bases and J lost 2 bases. This CDR3 contains 16 residues. CDR3 sequence: CASSPQQGAGNTEAFF. CDR3 bases: TGTGCCAGCAGCCCTCAACAGGGGGCTGGAAACACTGAAGCTTTCTTT.

For the CDR3, the DNA is TGTGCCAGCAGCCCCAGGGGGCTTTTAGGAGCAGACTATGGCTACACCTTC. Its translation is CASSPRGLLGADYGYTF. The genes are TRBV3-1 (or the pseudogene TRBV3-2) and TRBJ1-2, with 8 bases fitting TRBD1. J gave up 3 bases and V 4 bases, and 13 bases lay outside the gene matches. The CDR3 extends over 17 amino acids. Germline CDR1 reads LGHDT; CDR2 reads YNNKEL (reference sequence).

The genes are TRBV4-1 and TRBJ2-1; 9 nucleotides align to TRBD2. Germline loops: CDR1 MGHRA, CDR2 YSYEKL. The CDR3 contains 13 residues. V lost 0 bases to trimming and J lost 15 bases; unmatched junction nucleotides: 6. The CDR3 DNA reads as TGCGCCAGCAGCCAAGACGGGAGCGGGAGGAGGTTCTTC. Its protein is CASSQDGSGRRFF.

The genes are TRBV19 and TRBJ2-1; TRBD2 is a possible D gene (7 bases). V lost 6 bases and J lost 2, with 17 bases in between. Germline V lookup: CDR1 LNHDA, CDR2 SQIVND (reference sequence). The CDR3 has 16 amino acids. The CDR3 DNA follows: TGTGCCAGTAGCCCGGGGGGCGGGAGCCCCTACAATGAGCAGTTCTTC. Translated, it gives CASSPGGGSPYNEQFF.

The chain uses TRBV10-2 and TRBJ2-5; 7 positions match TRBD1. CDR1 is WSHSY, CDR2 SAAADI, per germline. The CDR3 consists of 13 residues. The ends lost 3 bases at V and 3 bases at J; junction bases unmatched: 1. The CDR3 region has the DNA TGCGCCAGCAGTGAAGGGACAGAAGAGACCCAGTACTTC. This encodes CASSEGTEETQYF.

The V and J genes are TRBV4-3 and TRBJ2-1; perhaps TRBD2 as D (5 bases). V dropped 0 bases and J dropped 9 bases, with 9 bases sitting between them. Germline V gives CDR1 LGHNA, CDR2 YSLEER. The CDR3 runs 13 residues. CDR3 loop: CASSQEYRGEQFF. CDR3 coding DNA: TGCGCCAGCAGCCAAGAGTACCGGGGTGAGCAGTTCTTC.

This chain connects TRBV19 to TRBJ2-1; TRBD2 matches at 10 bases. This CDR3 region has 16 residues. The germline V gene encodes CDR1 LNHDA and CDR2 SQIVND (reference sequence). The ends lost 10 bases at V and 4 bases at J; junction bases unmatched: 13. CDR3 in amino acids: CATQFAAGGVYNEQFF. CDR3 nucleotides: TGTGCCACCCAGTTTGCAGCGGGAGGGGTGTACAATGAGCAGTTCTTC. Using reference TRBV19 and TRBJ2-1 for the parts outside the CDR3, the full variable domain is DGGITQSPKYLFRKEGQNVTLSCEQNLNHDAMYWYRQDPGQGLRLIYYSQIVNDFQKGDIAEGYSVSREKKESFPLTVTSAQKNPTAFYLCATQFAAGGVYNEQFFGPGTRLTVL.

Comments on this clone: This may arise from a read error, as a much more abundant clone is one base away. The chain links TRBV2 to TRBJ1-5; tentatively, D is TRBD1 (6 bases). The length of the CDR3 is 15 residues. CDR1 is SNHLY, CDR2 FYNNEI, per germline. CDR3 residues: CVSSKLQGESQPQHF. CDR3 DNA: TGTGTCAGCTCTAAACTACAGGGTGAAAGTCAGCCCCAGCATTTT.

The CDR3 reads CASSFGTEKETQYF. In DNA form, the CDR3 reads TGTGCCAGCAGCTTCGGGACAGAAAAAGAGACCCAGTACTTC. The gene calls are TRBV5-4 and TRBJ2-5, with 7 bases lining up with TRBD1. The trim removed 2 bases at V and 3 bases at J, leaving 4 bases unmatched. The CDR3 sequence is 14 residues long. Germline V lookup: CDR1 SGHNT, CDR2 YYREEE (reference sequence).

The chain recombines TRBV2 with TRBJ2-1; 8 bases fit TRBD2. The CDR3 is 13 residues long. CDR1 is SNHLY, CDR2 FYNNEI, per germline. The V and J ends lost 7 bases and 8 bases, in that order; junction bases with no gene match: 7. The CDR3 bases are TGTGCCAGCACCGGACTAGCCCGGGATGAGCAGTTCTTC. Its translation is CASTGLARDEQFF.

The V gene is TRBV7-6, the J gene TRBJ2-1, with 7 bases that match TRBD2. Germline V CDR1 and CDR2: SGHVS, FNYEAQ. This CDR3 comprises 15 residues. The V gene end was trimmed by 1 base and the J gene end by 6 bases; junction bases not matched to a gene: 6. As DNA, the CDR3 is TGTGCCAGCAGCTTAGGGGGAGGGGAGGGCAATGAGCAGTTCTTC. It specifies CASSLGGGEGNEQFF.

This chain joins TRBV23-1 and TRBJ2-7; 7 nucleotides match TRBD1. TRBV23-1 belongs to the ORF category, with a function that is uncertain. The CDR3 is made up of 15 amino acids. Trimming at V came to 2 bases and at J to 6 bases, leaving 10 bases not matched to a gene. The CDR3 DNA is TGCGCCAGCAGTCAAAGAGAACAGGGGAGTGGCGAGCAGTACTTC. Its translation is CASSQREQGSGEQYF.